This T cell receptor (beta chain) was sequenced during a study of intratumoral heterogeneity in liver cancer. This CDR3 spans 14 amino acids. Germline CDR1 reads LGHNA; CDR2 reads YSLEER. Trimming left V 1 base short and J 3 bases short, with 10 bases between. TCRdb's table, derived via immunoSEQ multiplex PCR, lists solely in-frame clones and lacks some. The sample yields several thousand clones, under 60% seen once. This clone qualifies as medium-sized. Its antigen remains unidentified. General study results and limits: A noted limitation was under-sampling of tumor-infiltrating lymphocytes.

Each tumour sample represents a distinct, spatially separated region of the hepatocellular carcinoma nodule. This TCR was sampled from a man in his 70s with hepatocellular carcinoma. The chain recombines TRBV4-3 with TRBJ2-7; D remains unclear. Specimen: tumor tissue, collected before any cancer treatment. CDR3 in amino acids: CASSQGRRNYEQYF. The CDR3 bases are TGCGCCAGCAGCCAAGGTCGCAGAAACTACGAGCAGTACTTC.